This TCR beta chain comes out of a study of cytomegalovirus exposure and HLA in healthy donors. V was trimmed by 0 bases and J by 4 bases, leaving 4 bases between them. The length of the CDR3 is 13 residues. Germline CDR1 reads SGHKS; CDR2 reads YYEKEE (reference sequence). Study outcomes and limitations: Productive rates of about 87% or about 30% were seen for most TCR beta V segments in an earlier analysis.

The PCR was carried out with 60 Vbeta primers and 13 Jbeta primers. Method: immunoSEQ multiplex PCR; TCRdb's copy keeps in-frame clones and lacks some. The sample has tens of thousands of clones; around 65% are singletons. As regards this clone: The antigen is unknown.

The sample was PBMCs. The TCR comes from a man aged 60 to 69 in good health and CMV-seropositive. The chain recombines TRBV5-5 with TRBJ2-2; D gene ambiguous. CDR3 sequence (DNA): TGTGCCAGCAGCTTGGCCTTCACCGGGGAGCTGTTTTTT. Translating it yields CASSLAFTGELFF.